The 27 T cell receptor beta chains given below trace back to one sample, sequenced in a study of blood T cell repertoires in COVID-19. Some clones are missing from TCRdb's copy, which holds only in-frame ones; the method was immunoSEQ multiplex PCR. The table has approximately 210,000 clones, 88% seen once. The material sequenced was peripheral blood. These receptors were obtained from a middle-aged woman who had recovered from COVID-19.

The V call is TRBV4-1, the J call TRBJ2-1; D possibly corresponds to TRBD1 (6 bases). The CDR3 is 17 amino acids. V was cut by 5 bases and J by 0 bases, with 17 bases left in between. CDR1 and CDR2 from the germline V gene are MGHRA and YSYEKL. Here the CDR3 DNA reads TGCGCCAGCAGCGAAGGGAACAGGGAAGACTCCTACAATGAGCAGTTCTTC. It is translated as CASSEGNREDSYNEQFF.

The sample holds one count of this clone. CDR3: CAIEANYGYTF. The CDR3 DNA is TGTGCCATCGAAGCGAACTATGGCTACACCTTC. The chain uses TRBV28 and TRBJ1-2, with no clear D. From germline, CDR1 is MDHEN and CDR2 SYDVKM. This CDR3 has 11 amino acids. The germline V and J ends were trimmed by 10 bases and 2 bases, with 8 bases remaining between them.

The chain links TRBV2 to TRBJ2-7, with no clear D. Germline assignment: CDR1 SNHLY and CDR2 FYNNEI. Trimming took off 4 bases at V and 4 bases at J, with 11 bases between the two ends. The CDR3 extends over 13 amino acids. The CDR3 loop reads CASSVNRRYEQYF. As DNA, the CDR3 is TGTGCCAGCAGTGTTAACAGACGATACGAGCAGTACTTC.

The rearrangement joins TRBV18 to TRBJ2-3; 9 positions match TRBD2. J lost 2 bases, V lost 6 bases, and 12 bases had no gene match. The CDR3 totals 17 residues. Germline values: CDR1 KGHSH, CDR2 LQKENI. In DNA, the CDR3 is TGTGCCAGCTCCCAACGGACTAGCGCGACGTACACAGATACGCAGTATTTT. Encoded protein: CASSQRTSATYTDTQYF.

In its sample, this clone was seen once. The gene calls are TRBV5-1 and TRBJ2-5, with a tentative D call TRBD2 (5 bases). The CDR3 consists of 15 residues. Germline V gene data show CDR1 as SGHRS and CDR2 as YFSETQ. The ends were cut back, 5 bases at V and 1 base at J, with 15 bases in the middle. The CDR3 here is CASSLFSGTQETQYF. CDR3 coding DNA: TGCGCCAGCAGTTTATTCAGCGGAACCCAAGAGACCCAGTACTTC.

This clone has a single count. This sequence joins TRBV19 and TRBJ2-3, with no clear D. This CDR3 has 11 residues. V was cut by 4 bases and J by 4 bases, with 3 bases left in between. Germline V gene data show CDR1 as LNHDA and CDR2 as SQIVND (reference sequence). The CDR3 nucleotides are TGTGCCAGTAGTACAGCAGATACGCAGTATTTT. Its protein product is CASSTADTQYF.

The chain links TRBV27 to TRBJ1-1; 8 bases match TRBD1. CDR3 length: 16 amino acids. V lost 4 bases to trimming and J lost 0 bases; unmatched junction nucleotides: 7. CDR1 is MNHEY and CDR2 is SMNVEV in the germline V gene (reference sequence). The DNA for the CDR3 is TGTGCCAGCAGTTCGCAGACAGGGGTAATGAACACTGAAGCTTTCTTT. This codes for CASSSQTGVMNTEAFF.

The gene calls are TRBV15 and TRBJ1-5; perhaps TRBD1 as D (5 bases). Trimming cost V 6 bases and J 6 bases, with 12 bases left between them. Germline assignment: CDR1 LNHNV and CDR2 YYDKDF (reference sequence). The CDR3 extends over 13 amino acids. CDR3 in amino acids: CATSHGGVQPQHF. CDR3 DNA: TGTGCCACCAGTCACGGGGGGGTTCAGCCCCAGCATTTT. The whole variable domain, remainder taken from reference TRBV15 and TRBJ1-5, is DAMVIQNPRYQVTQFGKPVTLSCSQTLNHNVMYWYQQKSSQAPKLLFHYYDKDFNNEADTPDNFQSRRPNTSFCFLDIRSPGLGDTAMYLCATSHGGVQPQHFGDGTRLSIL.

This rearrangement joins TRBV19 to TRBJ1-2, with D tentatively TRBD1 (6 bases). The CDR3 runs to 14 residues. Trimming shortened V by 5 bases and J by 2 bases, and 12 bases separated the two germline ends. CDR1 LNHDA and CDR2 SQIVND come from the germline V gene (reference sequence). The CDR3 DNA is TGTGCCAGTAGTCCGGATCAGGGGAACTATGGCTACACCTTC. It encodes CASSPDQGNYGYTF.

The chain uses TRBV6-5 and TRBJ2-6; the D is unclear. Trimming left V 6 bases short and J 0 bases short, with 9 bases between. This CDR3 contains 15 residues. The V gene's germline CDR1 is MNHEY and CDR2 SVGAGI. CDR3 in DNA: TGTGCCAGCAGCCGACTGCCCTCTGGGGCCAACGTCCTGACTTTC. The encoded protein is CASSRLPSGANVLTF.

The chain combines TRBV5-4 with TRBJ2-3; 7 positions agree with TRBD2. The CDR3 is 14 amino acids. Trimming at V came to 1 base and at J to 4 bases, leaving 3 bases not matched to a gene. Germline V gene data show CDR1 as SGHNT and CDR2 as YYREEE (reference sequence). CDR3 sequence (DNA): TGTGCCAGCAGCTTGCAGCGGGACGCAGATACGCAGTATTTT. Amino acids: CASSLQRDADTQYF.

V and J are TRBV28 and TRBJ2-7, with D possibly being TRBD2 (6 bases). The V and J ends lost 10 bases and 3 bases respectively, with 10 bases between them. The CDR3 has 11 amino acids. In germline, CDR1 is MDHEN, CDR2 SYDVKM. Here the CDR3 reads CAIHGGYEQYF. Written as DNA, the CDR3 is TGTGCCATTCACGGGGGCTACGAGCAGTACTTC.

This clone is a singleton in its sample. The CDR3 nucleotides read TGTGCTAGTGGTTTGGGGGTACAGATATATAGCAATCAGCCCCAGCATTTT. Encoded protein: CASGLGVQIYSNQPQHF. The rearrangement uses TRBV12-5 and TRBJ1-5, with D unresolved. Deletions cut 1 base from V and 0 bases from J, with 13 bases between. CDR3 size: 17 residues. Per germline, CDR1 LGHNT and CDR2 FRNRAP.

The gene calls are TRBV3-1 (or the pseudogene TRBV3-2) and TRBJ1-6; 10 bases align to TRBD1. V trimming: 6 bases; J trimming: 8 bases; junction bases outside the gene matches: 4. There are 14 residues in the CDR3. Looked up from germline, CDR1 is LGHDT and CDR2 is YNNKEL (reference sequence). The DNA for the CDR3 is TGTGCCAGCAGTCCCGGGACAGGGGATTCACCCCTCCACTTT. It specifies CASSPGTGDSPLHF.

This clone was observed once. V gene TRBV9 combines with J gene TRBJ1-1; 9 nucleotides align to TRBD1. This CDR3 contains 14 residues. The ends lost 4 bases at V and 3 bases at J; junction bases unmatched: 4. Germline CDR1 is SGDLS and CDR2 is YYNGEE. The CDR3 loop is CASSPQGAYTEAFF. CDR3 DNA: TGTGCCAGCAGCCCACAGGGGGCTTACACTGAAGCTTTCTTT.

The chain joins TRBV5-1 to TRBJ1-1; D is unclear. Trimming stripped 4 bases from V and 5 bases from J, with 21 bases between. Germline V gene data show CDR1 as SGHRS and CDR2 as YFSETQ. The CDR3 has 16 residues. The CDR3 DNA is TGCGCCAGCAGCCCGGGGAGGGTTGTAGTGTGGACTGAAGCTTTCTTT. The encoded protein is CASSPGRVVVWTEAFF.

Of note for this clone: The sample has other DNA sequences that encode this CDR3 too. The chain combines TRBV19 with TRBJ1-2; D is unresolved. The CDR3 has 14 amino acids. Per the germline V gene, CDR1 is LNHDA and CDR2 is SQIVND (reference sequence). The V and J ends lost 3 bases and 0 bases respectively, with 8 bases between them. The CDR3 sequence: CASSITGANYGYTF. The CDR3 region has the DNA TGTGCCAGTAGTATCACCGGAGCTAACTATGGCTACACCTTC. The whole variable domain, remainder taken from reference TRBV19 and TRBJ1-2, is DGGITQSPKYLFRKEGQNVTLSCEQNLNHDAMYWYRQDPGQGLRLIYYSQIVNDFQKGDIAEGYSVSREKKESFPLTVTSAQKNPTAFYLCASSITGANYGYTFGSGTRLTVV.

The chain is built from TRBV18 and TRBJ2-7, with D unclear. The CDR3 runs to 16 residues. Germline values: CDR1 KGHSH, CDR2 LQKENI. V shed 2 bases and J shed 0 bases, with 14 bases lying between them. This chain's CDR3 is CASSPNLQAFSYEQYF. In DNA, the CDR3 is TGTGCCAGCTCACCAAACCTCCAGGCGTTCTCCTACGAGCAGTACTTC.

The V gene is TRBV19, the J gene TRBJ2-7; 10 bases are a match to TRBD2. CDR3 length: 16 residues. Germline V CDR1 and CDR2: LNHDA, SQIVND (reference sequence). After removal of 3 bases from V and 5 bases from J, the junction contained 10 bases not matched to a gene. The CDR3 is CASSIWASGRANEQYF. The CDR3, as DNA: TGTGCCAGTAGTATCTGGGCCAGCGGGAGGGCCAACGAGCAGTACTTC.

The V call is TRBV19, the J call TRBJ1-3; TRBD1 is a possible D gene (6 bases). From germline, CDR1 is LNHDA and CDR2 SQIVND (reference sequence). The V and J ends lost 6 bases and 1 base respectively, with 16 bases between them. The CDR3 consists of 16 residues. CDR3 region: CASSPRDTLSGNTIYF. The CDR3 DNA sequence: TGTGCCAGTAGCCCACGGGACACACTGTCTGGAAACACCATATATTTT.

The CDR3 here is CASSFGGSTDTQYF. CDR3 bases: TGTGCCAGCAGCTTTGGGGGCAGCACAGATACGCAGTATTTT. This chain connects TRBV11-1 to TRBJ2-3; possible D gene TRBD1, 6 bases. Between the trimmed V and J ends, which lost 3 bases and 0 bases, there was a span of 7 bases. This CDR3 spans 14 amino acids. Germline assignment: CDR1 SGHAT and CDR2 FQDESV (reference sequence).

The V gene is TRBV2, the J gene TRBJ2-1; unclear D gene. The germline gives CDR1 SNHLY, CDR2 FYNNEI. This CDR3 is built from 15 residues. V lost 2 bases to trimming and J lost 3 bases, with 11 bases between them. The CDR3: CASSERGLVYNEQFF. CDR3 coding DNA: TGTGCCAGCAGTGAACGCGGCCTGGTCTACAATGAGCAGTTCTTC.

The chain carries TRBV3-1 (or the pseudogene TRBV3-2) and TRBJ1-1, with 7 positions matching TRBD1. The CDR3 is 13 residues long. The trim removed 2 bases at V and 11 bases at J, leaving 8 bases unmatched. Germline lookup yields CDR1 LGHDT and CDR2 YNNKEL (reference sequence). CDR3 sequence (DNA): TGTGCCAGCAGCCAACTAAGGGGGCGCAAGGCTTTCTTT. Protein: CASSQLRGRKAFF.

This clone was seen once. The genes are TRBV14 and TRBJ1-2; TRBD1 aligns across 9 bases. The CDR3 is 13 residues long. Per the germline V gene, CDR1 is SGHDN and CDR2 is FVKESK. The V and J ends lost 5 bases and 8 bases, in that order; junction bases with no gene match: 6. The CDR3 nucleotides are TGTGCCAGCAGCAGGACAGGGGAGCGCGGCTACACCTTC. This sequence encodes CASSRTGERGYTF.

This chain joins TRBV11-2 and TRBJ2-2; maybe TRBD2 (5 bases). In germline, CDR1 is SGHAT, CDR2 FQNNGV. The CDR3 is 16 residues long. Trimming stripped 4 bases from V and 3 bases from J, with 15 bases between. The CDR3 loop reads CASSSTPGRDTGELFF. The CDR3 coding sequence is TGTGCCAGCAGCTCAACCCCCGGGCGGGACACCGGGGAGCTGTTTTTT.

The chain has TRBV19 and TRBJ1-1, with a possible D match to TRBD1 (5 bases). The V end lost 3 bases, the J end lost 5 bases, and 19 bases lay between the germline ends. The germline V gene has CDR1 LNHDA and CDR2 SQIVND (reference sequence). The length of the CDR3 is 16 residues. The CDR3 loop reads CASSIWNSGGVTEAFF. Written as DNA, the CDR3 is TGTGCCAGTAGTATCTGGAACTCGGGGGGAGTGACTGAAGCTTTCTTT.

Written as DNA, the CDR3 is TGTGCCAGCAGGCCAGGGGGGTACCAAGAGACCCAGTACTTC. Translation gives CASRPGGYQETQYF. The chain combines TRBV5-4 with TRBJ2-5; possibly TRBD1 for D (7 bases). Germline V CDR1 and CDR2: SGHNT, YYREEE (reference sequence). V was trimmed by 5 bases and J by 0 bases, leaving 11 bases between them. The CDR3 spans 14 residues.